The 27 T cell receptor beta chains reported below all come from one sample, sequenced in a study of CD8+CD57+ T cells in acquired aplastic anemia. Genomic DNA was employed as the template in profiling TCR beta VDJ and CDR3. TCRdb analysed the reads with MiXCR anew, one entry per CDR3 protein. This table holds 150,000 or so distinct CDR3 sequences, less than 60% found once. Sequenced patients had shown CD8+CD57+ cell expansion by flow cytometry. The material sequenced was sorted CD4+, CD8+, or CD8+CD57+ T cells (not recorded which) from PBMCs. The receptors were sampled from a human donor with aplastic anemia.

This chain uses TRBV6-4 with TRBJ2-5; D might be TRBD2 (5 bases). Looked up from germline, CDR1 is MRHNA and CDR2 is SNTAGT. This CDR3 spans 18 amino acids. The V and J ends lost 2 bases and 4 bases respectively, with 23 bases between them. The CDR3 nucleotides read TGTGCCAGCAGTGACCAAAGTCGGAGCGTACGAGGAGGAGAGACCCAGTACTTC. Translating gives CASSDQSRSVRGGETQYF.

V usage is TRBV19 and J usage is TRBJ2-7, with D perhaps matching TRBD2 (6 bases). The germline gives CDR1 LNHDA, CDR2 SQIVND (reference sequence). The V gene lost 4 bases and the J gene lost 0 bases, with 13 bases spanning the gap. The CDR3 loop spans 15 amino acids. Here the CDR3 reads CASSTWASASYEQYF. The CDR3 coding sequence is TGTGCCAGTAGTACCTGGGCTAGCGCCTCCTACGAGCAGTACTTC.

This chain uses TRBV7-2 with TRBJ1-1; D remains unclear. Trimming removed 5 bases from V and 1 base from J, with 8 bases in between. The CDR3 is 13 residues long. Germline CDR1 reads SGHTA; CDR2 reads FQGNSA. In DNA form, the CDR3 reads TGTGCCAGCAGCGAACAAGCGAACACTGAAGCTTTCTTT. This translates into CASSEQANTEAFF.

The rearrangement links TRBV19 to TRBJ1-3; 7 bases line up with TRBD1. The CDR3 spans 16 residues. CDR1 is LNHDA, CDR2 SQIVND, per germline (reference sequence). The ends lost 5 bases at V and 2 bases at J; junction bases unmatched: 9. CDR3 nucleotide sequence: TGTGCCAGTAGTCCCTGGACAGGTAGTGCTGGAAACACCATATATTTT. Translating gives CASSPWTGSAGNTIYF.

The V gene is TRBV10-3, the J gene TRBJ2-3; D may match TRBD1 or TRBD2 (5 bases each). The germline gives CDR1 ENHRY, CDR2 SYGVKD. The CDR3 loop spans 14 amino acids. V was trimmed by 8 bases and J by 1 base, leaving 13 bases between them. The CDR3 sequence: CAIRAGRGTDTQYF. CDR3 bases: TGTGCCATCCGGGCAGGGAGAGGCACAGATACGCAGTATTTT.

Comments on this clonotype: Compared with germline, one end of the junction differs, possibly owing to a read error. The chain is built from TRBV7-8 and TRBJ2-5, with D possibly TRBD2 on 6 matching bases. Per the germline V gene, CDR1 is SGHVS and CDR2 is FQNEAQ. The CDR3 extends over 12 amino acids. CDR3 sequence (DNA): TGCGCCAGCAGTGGGGCGGGGGAGACCCAGTACTTC. Encoded protein: CASSGAGETQYF.

This clonotype has at least ten counts. The genes are TRBV25-1 and TRBJ2-1, with 8 bases that match TRBD2. Germline V gives CDR1 MGHDK, CDR2 SYGVNS. After removal of 2 bases from V and 0 bases from J, the junction contained 0 bases not matched to a gene. The CDR3 covers 15 residues. The chain's CDR3 is CASSESGSSYNEQFF. The DNA of the CDR3 is TGTGCCAGCAGTGAAAGCGGGAGCTCCTACAATGAGCAGTTCTTC. The full variable domain, with the rest looked up from reference TRBV25-1 and TRBJ2-1, is EADIYQTPRYLVIGTGKKITLECSQTMGHDKMYWYQQDPGMELHLIHYSYGVNSTEKGDLSSESTVSRIRTEHFPLTLESARPSHTSQYLCASSESGSSYNEQFFGPGTRLTVL.

Details on this clonotype: At one of its ends the junction is not consistent with the germline gene, which may arise from a read error. The chain has TRBV4-2 and TRBJ1-6; the D is unclear. From germline, CDR1 is LGHNA and CDR2 YNFKEQ. The CDR3 is 13 residues long. CDR3 DNA sequence: TGTGCCAGCAGCTTAGATCCGAATTCACCCCCCCACTTT. Translation gives CASSLDPNSPPHF.

At least ten counts were recorded for this clonotype. The chain recombines TRBV9 with TRBJ1-1, with D unclear. The length of the CDR3 is 15 residues. The germline V gene has CDR1 SGDLS and CDR2 YYNGEE. Trimming stripped 1 base from V and 0 bases from J, with 10 bases between. CDR3 nucleotides: TGTGCCAGCAGCGTATTCGACCGGATGAACACTGAAGCTTTCTTT. Amino acids: CASSVFDRMNTEAFF.

Comment on this clonotype: Because the CDR3 is missing its conserved closing phenylalanine or tryptophan, this is likely a read error. The chain is built from TRBV5-1 and TRBJ1-2; D might be TRBD1 (6 bases). Germline assignment: CDR1 SGHRS and CDR2 YFSETQ. The CDR3 is made up of 17 amino acids. V was pared by 3 bases and J by 4 bases, with 22 bases between. The DNA for the CDR3 is TGCGCCAGCAGCTACGCCCTTGGGGGGGCGGATACCTATGGCTACACCCTC. Amino acids: CASSYALGGADTYGYTL.

Concerning this clonotype itself: A much larger clone lies a single base off, so this may be a read error. This chain links TRBV6-2 or TRBV6-3 with TRBJ2-3; D unresolved. CDR1 MNHEY and CDR2 SVGEGT come from the germline V gene. V was clipped by 2 bases and J by 4 bases, with 19 bases between them. The length of the CDR3 is 17 residues. CDR3 region: CASSYPPLGIRADTQYF. In DNA, the CDR3 is TGTGCCAGCAGTTACCCCCCGCTAGGGATCCGGGCAGATACGCAGTATTTT.

V gene TRBV18 combines with J gene TRBJ2-7; 13 positions agree with TRBD2. This CDR3 comprises 20 residues. Trimming took 4 bases from V and 2 from J; bases not matched to a gene: 17. The germline CDR1 and CDR2 sequences are KGHSH and LQKENI. The CDR3 coding sequence is TGTGCCAGCTCACGCCTACCCCGGACTAGCGGGGGACCCGATGCCTACGAGCAGTACTTC. Its translation is CASSRLPRTSGGPDAYEQYF. Variable domain in full (rest from reference TRBV18 and TRBJ2-7): NAGVMQNPRHLVRRRGQEARLRCSPMKGHSHVYWYRQLPEEGLKFMVYLQKENIIDESGMPKERFSAEFPKEGPSILRIQQVVRGDSAAYFCASSRLPRTSGGPDAYEQYFGPGTRLTVT.

This clonotype was seen at least ten times. V is TRBV24-1 and J is TRBJ2-5; TRBD2 matches at 13 bases. This CDR3 spans 17 amino acids. CDR1 is KGHDR and CDR2 is SFDVKD in the germline V gene. Germline trimming cut 4 bases from V and 6 bases from J; bases unmatched to any gene: 10. This chain's CDR3 is CATSDTGLAGVRKTQYF. CDR3 nucleotide sequence: TGTGCCACCAGTGACACCGGACTAGCGGGAGTTAGGAAGACCCAGTACTTC.

The J gene is TRBJ2-1, the V gene TRBV3-1; a weak D match, TRBD2 (5 bases). Germline-derived CDR1 and CDR2 are LGHDT and YNNKEL (reference sequence). V shed 0 bases and J shed 0 bases, with 9 bases lying between them. There are 16 residues in the CDR3. CDR3 residues: CASSQDIGSSYNEQFF. The DNA of the CDR3 is TGTGCCAGCAGCCAAGATATAGGGAGCTCCTACAATGAGCAGTTCTTC.

The chain is built from TRBV5-1 and TRBJ1-2; the D gene is possibly TRBD1 (5 bases). The germline V gene encodes CDR1 SGHRS and CDR2 YFSETQ. The V end was cut by 5 bases, the J end by 4 bases, with 9 bases between. CDR3 length: 12 amino acids. As DNA, the CDR3 is TGCGCCAGCAGGGACAAGATCTATGGCTACACCTTC. Translated, it gives CASRDKIYGYTF.

This chain links TRBV19 with TRBJ1-1, with D possibly TRBD1 on 6 matching bases. Trimming pared 3 bases from V and 0 bases from J, leaving 14 bases between. CDR3 length equals 16 residues. CDR1 and CDR2 (germline): LNHDA, SQIVND (reference sequence). As DNA, the CDR3 is TGTGCCAGTAGTATTGGTGTGAGGACAGTGAACACTGAAGCTTTCTTT. This encodes CASSIGVRTVNTEAFF.

The CDR3 here is CATSEYRTGDDGYTF. CDR3 nucleotide sequence: TGTGCCACCAGTGAGTACAGGACAGGGGATGATGGCTACACCTTC. V and J are TRBV24-1 and TRBJ1-2, with 9 bases identical to TRBD1. Germline V CDR1 and CDR2: KGHDR, SFDVKD. Unmatched junction bases numbered 8, after V lost 4 bases and J lost 6 bases. The CDR3 length is 15 residues.

This clonotype was seen many times. This sequence joins TRBV11-2 and TRBJ1-1, with D possibly being TRBD1 (6 bases). CDR1 is SGHAT and CDR2 is FQNNGV in the germline V gene. Trimming took off 5 bases at V and 1 base at J, with 11 bases between the two ends. This CDR3 spans 14 amino acids. The CDR3 DNA reads TGTGCCAGCAGCCATCAACAGGGGAACACTGAAGCTTTCTTT. Residues: CASSHQQGNTEAFF.

This clonotype was observed at least ten times. CDR3 sequence reads: CASSSGDSSYNSPLHF. CDR3 nucleotides: TGCGCCAGCAGCAGCGGGGACAGCTCCTATAATTCACCCCTCCACTTT. The chain couples TRBV5-1 to TRBJ1-6; 7 positions agree with TRBD1. The V segment lost 4 bases and the J segment 0 bases; nucleotides outside the gene matches: 4. The CDR3 runs to 16 residues. CDR1 is SGHRS, CDR2 YFSETQ, per germline.

This clonotype was picked up many times. The chain couples TRBV28 to TRBJ1-1; no definite D call. The V gene's germline CDR1 is MDHEN and CDR2 SYDVKM. Trimming took off 6 bases at V and 7 bases at J, with 9 bases between the two ends. The CDR3 spans 11 residues. Here the CDR3 DNA reads TGTGCCAGCAGGAGACATCTTGAAGCTTTCTTT. Translated, it gives CASRRHLEAFF.

This clonotype was detected ten times or more. J is TRBJ2-7 and V is TRBV25-1, with 9 nucleotides matching TRBD1. Germline CDR1 reads MGHDK; CDR2 reads SYGVNS. CDR3 length: 15 residues. Trimming removed 4 bases from V and 3 bases from J; junction bases left unmatched: 7. This chain's CDR3 is CASSGLGTGNYEQYF. The CDR3 region has the DNA TGTGCCAGCAGTGGGTTAGGGACAGGGAACTACGAGCAGTACTTC.

This clonotype was counted many times. The V gene is TRBV2, the J gene TRBJ1-1; 7 bases agree with TRBD1. V shed 3 bases, J shed 1 base, and the junction held 2 bases outside the gene matches. The CDR3 runs to 14 residues. The germline V gene has CDR1 SNHLY and CDR2 FYNNEI. CDR3 sequence reads: CASSDRGRNTEAFF. CDR3 DNA sequence: TGTGCCAGCAGTGACAGGGGGAGGAACACTGAAGCTTTCTTT.

The rearrangement uses TRBV12-3 or TRBV12-4 and TRBJ2-1; the match to TRBD1 covers 7 bases. The V gene end was trimmed by 6 bases and the J gene end by 0 bases; junction bases not matched to a gene: 8. This CDR3 is built from 16 residues. The CDR3 region is CASSPTGATSYNEQFF. The CDR3 nucleotides are TGTGCCAGCAGCCCTACAGGGGCCACCTCCTACAATGAGCAGTTCTTC.

Ten or more counts support this clonotype. The CDR3 DNA sequence: TGCGCCAGCAGCTTGGTTAGCGGGAGAGGAGATACGCAGTATTTT. It yields the protein CASSLVSGRGDTQYF. The chain joins TRBV5-1 to TRBJ2-3; 9 bases fit TRBD2. The germline V gene has CDR1 SGHRS and CDR2 YFSETQ. The trim removed 0 bases at V and 5 bases at J, leaving 4 bases unmatched. The CDR3 sequence is 15 residues long.

This clonotype was recorded at least ten times. The genes are TRBV25-1 and TRBJ2-2; TRBD1 might be the D (6 bases). CDR3 length equals 14 residues. The germline V gene encodes CDR1 MGHDK and CDR2 SYGVNS. The germline V and J ends were trimmed by 7 bases and 6 bases, with 15 bases remaining between them. The CDR3 region is CASKVNRASGELFF. CDR3 nucleotides: TGTGCCAGCAAAGTCAACAGGGCTTCCGGGGAGCTGTTTTTT.

This clonotype was counted at least ten times. The chain couples TRBV6-1 to TRBJ1-2; D possibly corresponds to TRBD1 (5 bases). This CDR3 region has 13 residues. V was trimmed by 2 bases and J by 2 bases, leaving 6 bases between them. Germline V lookup: CDR1 MNHNS, CDR2 SASEGT. As DNA, the CDR3 is TGTGCCAGCAGTGAACGACAGAACTATGGCTACACCTTC. Amino acids: CASSERQNYGYTF.

The chain uses TRBV10-3 and TRBJ2-7; 8 nucleotides match TRBD2. Germline assignment: CDR1 ENHRY and CDR2 SYGVKD. The V segment lost 5 bases and the J segment 7 bases; nucleotides outside the gene matches: 7. The CDR3 is made up of 13 amino acids. The CDR3 loop reads CAISPPGGLEQYV. In DNA form, the CDR3 reads TGTGCCATCAGTCCTCCGGGGGGGCTAGAGCAGTACGTC.